Presented here are 18 T cell receptor beta chains from one specimen sequenced in a study of spatial heterogeneity in lung cancer. Study results and caveats: One measure, the expanded intratumoral alpha and beta TCR count, tracked tumor mutation counts.

Their recognized antigens are unknown. Time point noted: sample taken at primary tumor resection. TCRdb independently ran MiXCR on the 5' RACE reads; one entry per CDR3 protein. The data show thousands of distinct CDR3 sequences, about 3.3% seen once. The specimen was lung tumor tissue, collected at surgery. The receptors here all came from a male donor with early-stage non-small cell lung cancer.

This clonotype was recorded many times. A junction boundary mismatches the germline segment, possibly from a read error. The V call is TRBV24-1, the J call TRBJ1-6, with D possibly being TRBD1 (5 bases). Per the germline V gene, CDR1 is KGHDR and CDR2 is SFDVKD. The CDR3 has 15 residues. CDR3 coding DNA: TGTGCCACCAGTGAGGGGGACTCCTTTAATTCACCCCTCCACTTT. It yields the protein CATSEGDSFNSPLHF.

The chain combines TRBV7-2 with TRBJ1-2, with D unresolved. V was trimmed by 1 base and J by 7 bases, leaving 10 bases between them. CDR1 is SGHTA, CDR2 FQGNSA, per germline. This CDR3 region has 13 residues. CDR3 in amino acids: CASSLGVRRGYTF. The CDR3 coding sequence is TGTGCCAGCAGCTTAGGGGTTCGTCGTGGCTACACCTTC.

By sample share, this clonotype is medium-sized. The chain has TRBV11-2 and TRBJ2-1; 7 nucleotides line up with TRBD2. Trimming cost V 1 base and J 8 bases; bases outside gene matches: 8. Germline-derived CDR1 and CDR2 are SGHAT and FQNNGV. CDR3 length: 15 amino acids. The CDR3 spells CASSLAGGAVDEQFF. DNA of the CDR3: TGTGCCAGCAGCTTAGCGGGAGGCGCTGTGGATGAGCAGTTCTTC.

This clonotype is medium-sized by share. The V and J genes are TRBV2 and TRBJ2-3; D not certain. Trimming removed 7 bases from V and 2 bases from J, with 7 bases in between. The CDR3 consists of 12 residues. The germline V gene encodes CDR1 SNHLY and CDR2 FYNNEI. The CDR3 DNA is TGTGCCAGCAAAATCTACACAGATACGCAGTATTTT. Translating gives CASKIYTDTQYF.

By sample fraction, this clonotype is medium-sized (0.01 to 0.1%). The chain couples TRBV7-9 to TRBJ2-7; D gene uncertain. This CDR3 has 14 residues. V was pared by 5 bases and J by 5 bases, with 16 bases between. Germline lookup yields CDR1 SEHNR and CDR2 FQNEAQ (reference sequence). The CDR3 nucleotides read TGTGCCAGCAGCACCTCCAGGCCTGGGGACGAGCAGTACTTC. Translated: CASSTSRPGDEQYF.

By frequency in the sample, this clonotype is medium-sized. The chain recombines TRBV5-1 with TRBJ2-1; 9 nucleotides line up with TRBD2. Trimming at V came to 5 bases and at J to 7 bases, leaving 7 bases not matched to a gene. Germline assignment: CDR1 SGHRS and CDR2 YFSETQ. CDR3 size: 14 residues. CDR3 loop: CASSTGLARNEQFF. CDR3 DNA: TGCGCCAGCAGTACAGGACTAGCGAGGAATGAGCAGTTCTTC.

This clonotype was observed at least ten times. The rearrangement uses TRBV9 and TRBJ2-3; D is uncertain. V lost 4 bases and J 2 bases, leaving 11 bases between the germline ends. Germline V gene data show CDR1 as SGDLS and CDR2 as YYNGEE. CDR3 length: 14 residues. The CDR3 DNA reads TGTGCCAGCAGCCCTCAAGTCTCCACAGATACGCAGTATTTT. Translation gives CASSPQVSTDTQYF.

This clonotype showed up many times. The chain recombines TRBV3-1 with TRBJ2-7; the D is unclear. V was pared by 0 bases and J by 2 bases, with 11 bases between. The germline gives CDR1 LGHDT, CDR2 YNNKEL (reference sequence). There are 15 residues in the CDR3. CDR3 in DNA: TGTGCCAGCAGCCAAGATACATCCAGGACCTACGAGCAGTACTTC. Its translation is CASSQDTSRTYEQYF.

Within the sample, this clonotype is medium-sized. The chain combines TRBV11-2 with TRBJ2-1, with TRBD2 matching over 9 bases. With 4 bases clipped from V and 7 bases from J, the junction kept 5 bases outside the gene matches. The length of the CDR3 is 14 residues. The V gene's germline CDR1 is SGHAT and CDR2 FQNNGV. CDR3 residues: CASSSLTSGNEQFF. The CDR3 nucleotides are TGTGCCAGCAGCTCGTTAACTAGCGGGAATGAGCAGTTCTTC.

This clonotype occurred a few times. The DNA for the CDR3 is TGTGCCAGCAGCCCCCGAGTCGGGGGTTCCTACAATGAGCAGTTCTTC. Residues: CASSPRVGGSYNEQFF. The rearrangement uses TRBV4-2 and TRBJ2-1; D perhaps matches TRBD2 (6 bases). Germline V gene data show CDR1 as LGHNA and CDR2 as YNFKEQ. The length of the CDR3 is 16 residues. V was trimmed by 4 bases and J by 1 base, leaving 14 bases between them.

By sample share, this clonotype is medium-sized. Written as DNA, the CDR3 is TGTGCCAGCAGTTTGAACGGGGATACGCAGTATTTT. Translating it yields CASSLNGDTQYF. V usage is TRBV12-3 or TRBV12-4 and J usage is TRBJ2-3; D remains ambiguous. This CDR3 is built from 12 residues. Trimming left V 3 bases short and J 6 bases short, with 7 bases between.

This clonotype has a count of ten or more. This chain uses TRBV15 with TRBJ2-1; TRBD2 agrees at 9 bases. Germline trimming cut 5 bases from V and 8 bases from J; bases unmatched to any gene: 13. The CDR3 totals 16 residues. Germline V gene sequence: CDR1 LNHNV, CDR2 YYDKDF (reference sequence). The CDR3 is CATSRGGRAVYDEQFF. CDR3 nucleotide sequence: TGTGCCACCAGCCGTGGCGGGAGGGCCGTATACGATGAGCAGTTCTTC.

This clonotype has ten or more counts. The chain has TRBV5-1 and TRBJ2-5, with D possibly being TRBD2 (6 bases). CDR3 length equals 15 residues. Trimming took 2 bases from V and 5 from J, leaving 16 bases between them. From germline, CDR1 is SGHRS and CDR2 YFSETQ. This CDR3 reads CASSFDNGRAETQYF. CDR3 in DNA: TGCGCCAGCAGCTTTGATAACGGGAGAGCGGAGACCCAGTACTTC.

In its sample, this clonotype was seen a few times. Its ends do not fully match the called genes, so a read error is possible. This chain joins TRBV24-1 and TRBJ1-5; D is ambiguous. This CDR3 spans 14 amino acids. Per the germline V gene, CDR1 is KGHDR and CDR2 is SFDVKD. Here the CDR3 reads CATSDIGSSQPQHF. CDR3 in DNA: TGTGCCACCAGTGATATAGGCAGCAGTCAGCCCCAGCATTTT.

This clonotype was seen at least ten times. The genes are TRBV5-6 and TRBJ1-6, with 7 nucleotides matching TRBD1. The germline CDR1 and CDR2 sequences are SGHDT and YYEEEE. The CDR3 is 14 residues long. V trimming: 0 bases; J trimming: 7 bases; junction bases outside the gene matches: 1. Here the CDR3 DNA reads TGTGCCAGCAGCTTGGTACAGGGGAATTCACCCCTCCACTTT. It codes for CASSLVQGNSPLHF.

This clonotype was seen many times. The chain uses TRBV7-2 and TRBJ2-7; TRBD2 matches 7 bases. Germline CDR1 reads SGHTA; CDR2 reads FQGNSA. V trimming: 5 bases; J trimming: 1 base; junction bases outside the gene matches: 8. CDR3 size: 15 residues. CDR3 sequence reads: CASSADSGFSYEQYF. The CDR3, as DNA: TGTGCCAGCAGCGCGGATAGCGGGTTTTCCTACGAGCAGTACTTC.

This clonotype was observed a few times. A read error may be the cause here, since a much bigger clone is one base away. The V gene is TRBV5-4, the J gene TRBJ1-2, with D maybe TRBD1 (6 bases). The CDR3 spans 15 residues. The germline gives CDR1 SGHNT, CDR2 YYREEE (reference sequence). The CDR3, as DNA: TGTGCCAGCAGCTTGTTGGGGGCGGATAACTATGGCTACAACTTC. Protein product: CASSLLGADNYGYNF. Full variable domain (remainder filled in from reference TRBV5-4 and TRBJ1-2): ETGVTQSPTHLIKTRGQQVTLRCSSQSGHNTVSWYQQALGQGPQFIFQYYREEENGRGNFPPRFSGLQFPNYSSELNVNALELDDSALYLCASSLLGADNYGYNFGSGTRLTVV.

This clonotype was found many times. The J gene is TRBJ2-7, the V gene TRBV10-2; 7 bases agree with TRBD2. The CDR3 runs to 14 residues. V shed 5 bases and J 2 bases; nucleotides not matched to a gene: 6. Germline CDR1 is WSHSY and CDR2 is SAAADI. The CDR3 DNA follows: TGCGCCAGCAGTTCAGGGAGGGGCACCTACGAGCAGTACTTC. Its translation is CASSSGRGTYEQYF.